One and the same sample provided the 27 T cell receptor beta chains below, sequenced in a study of early T cells in non-severe SARS-CoV-2 infection. TCRdb ran MiXCR on the 5' RACE reads and lists one entry per CDR3 protein. The table lists about 66,000 distinct CDR3 sequences, 20% of them singletons, with 16% in the top ten. Sequenced here: whole blood, sampled at baseline. The source is an adult who was a healthcare worker with PCR-confirmed SARS-CoV-2 infection or an uninfected control (not recorded which).

This rearrangement joins TRBV20-1 to TRBJ2-7; D is possibly TRBD1 (5 bases). V lost 6 bases and J lost 0, with 15 bases in between. Germline CDR1 DFQATT, CDR2 SNEGSKA (reference sequence). This CDR3 comprises 14 residues. This CDR3 is CSASPAGSSYEQYF. The DNA for the CDR3 is TGCAGTGCCTCCCCCGCAGGGTCCTCCTACGAGCAGTACTTC.

The chain carries TRBV5-1 and TRBJ2-2; 11 positions match TRBD2. The CDR3 has 15 residues. Looked up from germline, CDR1 is SGHRS and CDR2 is YFSETQ. V lost 2 bases and J lost 4; bases outside the gene matches: 1. The CDR3 nucleotides are TGCGCCAGCAGCTTACTAGCGGGGGCCACCGGGGAGCTGTTTTTT. Residues: CASSLLAGATGELFF.

This clonotype was observed a handful of times. The rearrangement joins TRBV10-3 to TRBJ2-3; TRBD1 might be the D (6 bases). Germline values: CDR1 ENHRY, CDR2 SYGVKD. The CDR3 is 16 amino acids. The germline V and J ends were trimmed by 0 bases and 2 bases, with 12 bases remaining between them. The CDR3 region is CAISESFGGNTDTQYF. The CDR3 DNA reads TGTGCCATCAGTGAGTCGTTTGGGGGCAACACAGATACGCAGTATTTT.

This clonotype was picked up a small number of times. The rearrangement links TRBV7-6 to TRBJ2-5; no firm D call. The CDR3 totals 13 residues. Germline lookup yields CDR1 SGHVS and CDR2 FNYEAQ. V lost 3 bases and J lost 3, with 8 bases in between. In DNA form, the CDR3 reads TGTGCCAGCAGCTTCTCAGGAGAAGAGACCCAGTACTTC. The encoded protein is CASSFSGEETQYF. Full variable domain (rest looked up from reference TRBV7-6 and TRBJ2-5): GAGVSQSPRYKVTKRGQDVALRCDPISGHVSLYWYRQALGQGPEFLTYFNYEAQQDKSGLPNDRFSAERPEGSISTLTIQRTEQRDSAMYRCASSFSGEETQYFGPGTRLLVL.

This clonotype was counted at least ten times. The chain employs TRBV12-3 or TRBV12-4 and TRBJ2-3; no firm D call. V lost 6 bases, J lost 5 bases, and 6 bases lay in between. The CDR3 is 11 residues long. The CDR3 spells CASSSRDTQYF. The CDR3 DNA is TGTGCCAGCAGCTCCCGAGATACGCAGTATTTT.

The table lists this clonotype with a few counts. The chain couples TRBV6-5 to TRBJ2-2; 10 nucleotides line up with TRBD1. The trim removed 6 bases at V and 4 bases at J, leaving 2 bases unmatched. The germline V gene encodes CDR1 MNHEY and CDR2 SVGAGI. The length of the CDR3 is 14 residues. CDR3 coding DNA: TGTGCCAGCAGGGGACAGGGGACCACCGGGGAGCTGTTTTTT. It translates to CASRGQGTTGELFF.

This clonotype was seen only a few times. The chain links TRBV30 to TRBJ2-1; D possibly matches TRBD1 or TRBD2 (6 bases each). The CDR3 length is 13 residues. The V gene's germline CDR1 is GTSNPN and CDR2 SVGIG (reference sequence). V was pared by 2 bases and J by 6 bases, with 11 bases between. CDR3 region: CAWSWGASNEQFF. The CDR3 nucleotides read TGTGCCTGGAGTTGGGGGGCATCCAATGAGCAGTTCTTC.

This clonotype was counted ten times or more. The V and J genes are TRBV19 and TRBJ1-5, with D tentatively TRBD1 (6 bases). The CDR3 length is 15 residues. Trimming stripped 7 bases from V and 5 bases from J, with 18 bases between. Germline values: CDR1 LNHDA, CDR2 SQIVND (reference sequence). Here the CDR3 reads CASMEQGWGYQPQHF. The CDR3 nucleotides are TGTGCCAGTATGGAACAGGGTTGGGGGTATCAGCCCCAGCATTTT. Filled out from reference TRBV19 and TRBJ1-5, the complete variable domain reads DGGITQSPKYLFRKEGQNVTLSCEQNLNHDAMYWYRQDPGQGLRLIYYSQIVNDFQKGDIAEGYSVSREKKESFPLTVTSAQKNPTAFYLCASMEQGWGYQPQHFGDGTRLSIL.

The V and J genes are TRBV7-2 and TRBJ2-3; 13 positions agree with TRBD2. Germline CDR1 SGHTA, CDR2 FQGNSA. Trimming removed 5 bases from V and 7 bases from J; junction bases left unmatched: 9. CDR3 size: 16 residues. Here the CDR3 reads CASSVLTSGGFNTQYF. CDR3 in DNA: TGTGCCAGCAGCGTGCTGACTAGCGGGGGGTTTAATACGCAGTATTTT.

The V gene is TRBV6-6, the J gene TRBJ2-5, with D uncertain. Looked up from germline, CDR1 is MNHNY and CDR2 is SVGAGI (reference sequence). Trimming cost V 10 bases and J 5 bases, with 14 bases left between them. CDR3 length equals 12 residues. The CDR3 loop is CATLADSETQYF. The CDR3 DNA reads as TGTGCCACCCTGGCCGACTCGGAGACCCAGTACTTC.

This chain connects TRBV7-9 to TRBJ1-4; 8 bases line up with TRBD1. Germline CDR1 and CDR2: SEHNR and FQNEAQ (reference sequence). The length of the CDR3 is 13 residues. J was trimmed by 2 bases and V by 10 bases; bases with no gene match: 3. The DNA of the CDR3 is TGTGCCACCCGGGACAGGACTAATGAAAAACTGTTTTTT. Its translation is CATRDRTNEKLFF.

V usage is TRBV3-1 and J usage is TRBJ2-2, with unresolved D. V lost 4 bases and J lost 2, with 8 bases in between. This CDR3 contains 14 residues. Per the germline V gene, CDR1 is LGHDT and CDR2 is YNNKEL (reference sequence). The CDR3 DNA is TGTGCCAGCAGCCCTCGAAGTAACACCGGGGAGCTGTTTTTT. It encodes CASSPRSNTGELFF.

The chain recombines TRBV20-1 with TRBJ2-1, with D perhaps matching TRBD1 (6 bases). The V end lost 2 bases, the J end lost 6 bases, and 14 bases lay between the germline ends. Germline V gene lookup returns CDR1 DFQATT and CDR2 SNEGSKA (reference sequence). The CDR3 runs to 14 residues. The CDR3 DNA follows: TGCAGTGCTAGAAGGCCGGAAGGGGGCAATGAGCAGTTCTTC. This translates into CSARRPEGGNEQFF.

This clonotype showed up many times. The CDR3 loop is CASSLDGFNEQFF. CDR3 DNA: TGCGCCAGCAGCTTAGACGGATTCAATGAGCAGTTCTTC. The genes are TRBV5-1 and TRBJ2-1; D call uncertain. The CDR3 extends over 13 amino acids. V lost 2 bases and J lost 6, with 9 bases in between. Germline CDR1 SGHRS, CDR2 YFSETQ.

This clonotype was seen more than once but under ten times. V gene TRBV12-3 or TRBV12-4 combines with J gene TRBJ1-5; D is unresolved. V gave up 3 bases and J gave up 9 bases, with 12 bases separating them. The CDR3 runs 13 residues. CDR3 in amino acids: CASSFKAIGPQHF. The CDR3 nucleotides read TGTGCCAGCAGTTTCAAGGCGATAGGGCCCCAGCATTTT.

This clonotype was counted only a few times. One end of the junction fails to match germline, which may point to a read error. This chain connects TRBV18 to TRBJ1-4, with D unresolved. The CDR3 runs 14 residues. CDR1 is KGHSH, CDR2 LQKENI, per germline. The CDR3 DNA sequence: TGCGCCAGCAGCCCCGGGGCAACTAATGAAAAACTGTTTTTT. This codes for CASSPGATNEKLFF.

The chain uses TRBV5-6 and TRBJ1-4, with 7 bases fitting TRBD1. The CDR3 runs 14 residues. The germline V gene encodes CDR1 SGHDT and CDR2 YYEEEE. With 1 base clipped from V and 7 bases from J, the junction kept 4 bases outside the gene matches. The CDR3 here is CASSLTGEGEKLFF. The CDR3 DNA reads as TGTGCCAGCAGCTTGACAGGGGAGGGTGAAAAACTGTTTTTT.

A few counts support this clonotype. This rearrangement joins TRBV12-3 or TRBV12-4 to TRBJ2-5; 14 bases agree with TRBD2. After removal of 5 bases from V and 4 bases from J, the junction contained 6 bases not matched to a gene. This CDR3 has 16 amino acids. The DNA for the CDR3 is TGTGCCAGCAGTGCCCGACTAGCGGGGGGGCGAGAGACCCAGTACTTC. Residues: CASSARLAGGRETQYF.

This clonotype was recorded a few times. The J gene is TRBJ1-5, the V gene TRBV30; the D is unclear. The CDR3 totals 14 residues. The germline V gene encodes CDR1 GTSNPN and CDR2 SVGIG (reference sequence). Trimming left V 2 bases short and J 4 bases short, with 12 bases between. DNA of the CDR3: TGTGCCTGGAGTTTCGCAACTCGTAATCAGCCCCAGCATTTT. It is translated as CAWSFATRNQPQHF.

This clonotype turned up a few times. The genes are TRBV10-3 and TRBJ2-1, with 10 bases matching TRBD1. Germline values: CDR1 ENHRY, CDR2 SYGVKD. J gave up 5 bases and V 8 bases, and 3 bases lay outside the gene matches. The CDR3 runs 13 residues. CDR3 sequence: CAIRDRGNNEQFF. DNA for the CDR3: TGTGCCATCCGGGACAGGGGCAACAATGAGCAGTTCTTC.

V is TRBV10-3 and J is TRBJ1-3; D unresolved. Trimming took off 2 bases at V and 4 bases at J, with 12 bases between the two ends. Germline loops: CDR1 ENHRY, CDR2 SYGVKD. This CDR3 region has 15 residues. The DNA for the CDR3 is TGTGCCATCAGTGAGCTGGGGTTTGCGGGAAACACCATATATTTT. Amino acids: CAISELGFAGNTIYF.

This clonotype was seen more than once but under ten times. V is TRBV30 and J is TRBJ1-3; no firm D call. V was trimmed by 2 bases and J by 0 bases, leaving 11 bases between them. This CDR3 is built from 15 residues. From germline, CDR1 is GTSNPN and CDR2 SVGIG (reference sequence). DNA for the CDR3: TGTGCCTGGAGTTTACCAAAGAGCTCTGGAAACACCATATATTTT. It codes for CAWSLPKSSGNTIYF.

The rearrangement joins TRBV5-1 to TRBJ1-1; possible D gene TRBD1, 5 bases. CDR1 SGHRS and CDR2 YFSETQ come from the germline V gene. Trimming took 6 bases from V and 2 from J, leaving 14 bases between them. CDR3 length: 14 amino acids. CDR3 DNA sequence: TGCGCCAGCACCCCCCTGGGGACTAACACTGAAGCTTTCTTT. Translating gives CASTPLGTNTEAFF.

The V and J genes are TRBV3-1 and TRBJ1-6; 7 bases are shared with TRBD1. From germline, CDR1 is LGHDT and CDR2 YNNKEL (reference sequence). The CDR3 length is 16 residues. The V gene end was trimmed by 5 bases and the J gene end by 9 bases; junction bases not matched to a gene: 13. The CDR3 nucleotides are TGTGCCAGCAGCTTCCGAGGGGGCAGGTCGAGTTCACCCCTCCACTTT. Amino acids: CASSFRGGRSSSPLHF.

This clonotype was counted a few times. The chain uses TRBV7-9 and TRBJ2-2, with a tentative D call TRBD1 (6 bases). The germline V and J ends were trimmed by 8 bases and 4 bases, with 14 bases remaining between them. Per germline, CDR1 SEHNR and CDR2 FQNEAQ (reference sequence). The CDR3 length is 14 residues. The CDR3 region has the DNA TGTGCCAGCGGGATCAGGGGTGCCACCGGGGAGCTGTTTTTT. Its protein product is CASGIRGATGELFF.

This clonotype was counted a few times. V usage is TRBV7-3 and J usage is TRBJ1-1; the match to TRBD1 covers 7 bases. CDR1 and CDR2 (germline): SGHTA, FQGTGA. V trimming: 5 bases; J trimming: 7 bases; junction bases outside the gene matches: 10. This CDR3 is 14 amino acids long. For the CDR3, the DNA is TGTGCCAGCAGCCCTTCAGGGGGACTAAATGAAGCTTTCTTT. It is translated as CASSPSGGLNEAFF. Drawing the rest from reference TRBV7-3 and TRBJ1-1, the complete variable domain is GAGVSQTPSNKVTEKGKYVELRCDPISGHTALYWYRQSLGQGPEFLIYFQGTGAADDSGLPNDRFFAVRPEGSVSTLKIQRTERGDSAVYLCASSPSGGLNEAFFGQGTRLTVV.

This clonotype was observed a few times. The rearrangement joins TRBV12-3 or TRBV12-4 to TRBJ1-2; D unclear. Trimming pared 3 bases from V and 4 bases from J, leaving 9 bases between. The CDR3 has 13 amino acids. CDR3 protein: CASSFRISYGYTF. CDR3 in DNA: TGTGCCAGCAGTTTTAGGATTTCCTATGGCTACACCTTC.